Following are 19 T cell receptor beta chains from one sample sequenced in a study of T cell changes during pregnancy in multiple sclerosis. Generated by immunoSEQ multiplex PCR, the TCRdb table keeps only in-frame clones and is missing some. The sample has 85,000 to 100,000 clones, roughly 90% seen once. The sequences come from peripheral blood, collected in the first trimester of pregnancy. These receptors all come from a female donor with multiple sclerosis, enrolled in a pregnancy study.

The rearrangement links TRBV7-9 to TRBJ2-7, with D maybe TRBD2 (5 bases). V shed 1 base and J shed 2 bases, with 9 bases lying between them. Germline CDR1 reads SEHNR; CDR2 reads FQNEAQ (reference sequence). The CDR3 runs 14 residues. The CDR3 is CASSLVLGAYEQYF. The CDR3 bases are TGTGCCAGCAGCTTAGTCCTGGGAGCCTACGAGCAGTACTTC.

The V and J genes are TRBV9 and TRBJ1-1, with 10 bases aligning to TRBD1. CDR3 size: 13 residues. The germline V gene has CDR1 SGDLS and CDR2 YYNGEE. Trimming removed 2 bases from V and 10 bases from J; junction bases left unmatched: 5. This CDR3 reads CASSVGTGERAFF. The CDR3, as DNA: TGTGCCAGCAGCGTCGGGACAGGGGAGAGAGCTTTCTTT.

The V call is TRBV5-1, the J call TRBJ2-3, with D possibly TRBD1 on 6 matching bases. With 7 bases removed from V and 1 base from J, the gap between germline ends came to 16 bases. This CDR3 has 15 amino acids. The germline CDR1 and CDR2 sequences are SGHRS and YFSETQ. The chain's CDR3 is CASGDRPGGTDTQYF. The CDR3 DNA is TGCGCCAGCGGGGATCGGCCAGGGGGCACAGATACGCAGTATTTT.

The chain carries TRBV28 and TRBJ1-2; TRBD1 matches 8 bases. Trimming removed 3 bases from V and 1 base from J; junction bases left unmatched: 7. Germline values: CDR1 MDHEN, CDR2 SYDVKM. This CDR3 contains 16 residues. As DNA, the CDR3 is TGTGCCAGCAGTTTGCCCGGACAGGGCAGTAACTATGGCTACACCTTC. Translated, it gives CASSLPGQGSNYGYTF.

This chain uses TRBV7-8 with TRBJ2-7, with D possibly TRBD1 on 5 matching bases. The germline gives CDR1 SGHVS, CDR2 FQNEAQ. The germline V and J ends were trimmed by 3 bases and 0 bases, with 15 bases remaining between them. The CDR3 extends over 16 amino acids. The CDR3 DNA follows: TGTGCCAGCAGCTTCGACCTACAGGCCTTCTCCTACGAGCAGTACTTC. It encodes CASSFDLQAFSYEQYF.

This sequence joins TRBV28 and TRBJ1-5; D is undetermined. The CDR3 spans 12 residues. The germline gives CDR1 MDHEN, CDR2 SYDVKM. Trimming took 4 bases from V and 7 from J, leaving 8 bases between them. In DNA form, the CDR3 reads TGTGCCAGCAGTTCGGCGGGGCAGCCCCAGCATTTT. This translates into CASSSAGQPQHF.

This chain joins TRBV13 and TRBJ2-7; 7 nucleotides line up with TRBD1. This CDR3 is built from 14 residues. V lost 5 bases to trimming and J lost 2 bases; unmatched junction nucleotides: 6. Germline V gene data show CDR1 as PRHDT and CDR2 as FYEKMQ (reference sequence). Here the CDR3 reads CASSNSQGAYEQYF. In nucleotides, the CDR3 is TGTGCCAGCAGCAATTCCCAGGGGGCCTACGAGCAGTACTTC. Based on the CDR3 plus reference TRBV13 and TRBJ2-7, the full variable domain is AAGVIQSPRHLIKEKRETATLKCYPIPRHDTVYWYQQGPGQDPQFLISFYEKMQSDKGSIPDRFSAQQFSDYHSELNMSSLELGDSALYFCASSNSQGAYEQYFGPGTRLTVT.

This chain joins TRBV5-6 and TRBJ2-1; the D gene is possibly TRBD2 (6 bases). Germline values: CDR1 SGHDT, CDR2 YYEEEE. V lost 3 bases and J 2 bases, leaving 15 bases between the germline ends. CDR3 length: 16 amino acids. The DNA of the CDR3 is TGTGCCAGCAGCTACCGTCGCGGGGAAACCTACAATGAGCAGTTCTTC. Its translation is CASSYRRGETYNEQFF.

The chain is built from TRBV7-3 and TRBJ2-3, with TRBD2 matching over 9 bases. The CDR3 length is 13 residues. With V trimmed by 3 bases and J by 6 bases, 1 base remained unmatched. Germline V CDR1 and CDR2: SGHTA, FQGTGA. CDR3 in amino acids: CASSFGLADTQYF. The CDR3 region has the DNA TGTGCCAGCAGCTTCGGACTAGCGGATACGCAGTATTTT.

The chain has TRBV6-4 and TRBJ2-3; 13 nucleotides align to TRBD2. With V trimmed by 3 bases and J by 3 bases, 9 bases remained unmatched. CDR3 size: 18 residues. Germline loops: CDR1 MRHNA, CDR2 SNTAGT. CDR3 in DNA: TGTGCCAGCAGTGATTTTAGGACTAGCGGGAGTTCGACAGATACGCAGTATTTT. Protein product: CASSDFRTSGSSTDTQYF.

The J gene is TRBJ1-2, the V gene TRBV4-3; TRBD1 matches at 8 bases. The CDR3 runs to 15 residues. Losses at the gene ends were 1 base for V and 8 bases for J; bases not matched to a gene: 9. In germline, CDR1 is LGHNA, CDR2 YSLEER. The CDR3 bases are TGCGCCAGCAGCCAAGCTAACAGGGGGGCAGGGGGCTACACCTTC. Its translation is CASSQANRGAGGYTF.

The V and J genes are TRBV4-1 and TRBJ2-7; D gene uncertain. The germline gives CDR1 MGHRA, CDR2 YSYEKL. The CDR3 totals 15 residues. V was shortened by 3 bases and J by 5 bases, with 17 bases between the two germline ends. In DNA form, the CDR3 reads TGCGCCAGCAGCCATGGCTGGTCAAAGAGGAACGAGCAGTACTTC. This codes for CASSHGWSKRNEQYF.

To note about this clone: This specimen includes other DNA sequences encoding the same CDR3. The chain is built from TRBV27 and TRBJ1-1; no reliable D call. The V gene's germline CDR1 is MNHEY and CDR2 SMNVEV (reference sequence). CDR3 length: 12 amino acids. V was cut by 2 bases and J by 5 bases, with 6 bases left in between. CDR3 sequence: CASSLPGTEAFF. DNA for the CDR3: TGTGCCAGCAGTTTACCGGGGACTGAAGCTTTCTTT.

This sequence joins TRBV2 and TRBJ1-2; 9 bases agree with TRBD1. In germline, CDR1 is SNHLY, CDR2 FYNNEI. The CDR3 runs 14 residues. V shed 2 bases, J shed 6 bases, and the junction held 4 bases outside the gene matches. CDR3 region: CASSEQQGADGYTF. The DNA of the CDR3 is TGTGCCAGCAGTGAACAACAGGGGGCTGATGGCTACACCTTC.

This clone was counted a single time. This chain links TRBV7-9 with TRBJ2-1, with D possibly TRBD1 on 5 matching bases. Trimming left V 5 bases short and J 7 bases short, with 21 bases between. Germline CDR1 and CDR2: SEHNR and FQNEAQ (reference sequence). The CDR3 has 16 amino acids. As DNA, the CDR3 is TGTGCCAGCAGCCCCCCCGACCAGGGTGTGCGGAATGAGCAGTTCTTC. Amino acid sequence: CASSPPDQGVRNEQFF.

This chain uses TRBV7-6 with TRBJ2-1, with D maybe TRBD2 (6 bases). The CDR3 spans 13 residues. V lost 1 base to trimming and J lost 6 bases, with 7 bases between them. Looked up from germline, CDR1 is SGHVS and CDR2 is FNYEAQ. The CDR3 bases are TGTGCCAGCAGCTTAGAAGCGGGCAATGAGCAGTTCTTC. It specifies CASSLEAGNEQFF. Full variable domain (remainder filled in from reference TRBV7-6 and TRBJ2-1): GAGVSQSPRYKVTKRGQDVALRCDPISGHVSLYWYRQALGQGPEFLTYFNYEAQQDKSGLPNDRFSAERPEGSISTLTIQRTEQRDSAMYRCASSLEAGNEQFFGPGTRLTVL.

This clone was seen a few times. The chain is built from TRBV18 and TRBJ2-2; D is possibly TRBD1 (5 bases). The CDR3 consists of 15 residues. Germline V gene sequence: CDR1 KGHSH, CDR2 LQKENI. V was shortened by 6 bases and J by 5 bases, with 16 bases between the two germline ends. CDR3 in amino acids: CASSDLGAGTGELFF. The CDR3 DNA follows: TGTGCCAGCTCGGATTTGGGCGCAGGGACCGGGGAGCTGTTTTTT.

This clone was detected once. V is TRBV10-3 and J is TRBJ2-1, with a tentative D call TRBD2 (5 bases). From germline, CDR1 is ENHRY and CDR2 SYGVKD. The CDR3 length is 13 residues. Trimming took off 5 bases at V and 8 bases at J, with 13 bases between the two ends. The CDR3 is CAISYVGGDEQFF. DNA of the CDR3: TGTGCCATCAGTTATGTAGGAGGCGATGAGCAGTTCTTC.

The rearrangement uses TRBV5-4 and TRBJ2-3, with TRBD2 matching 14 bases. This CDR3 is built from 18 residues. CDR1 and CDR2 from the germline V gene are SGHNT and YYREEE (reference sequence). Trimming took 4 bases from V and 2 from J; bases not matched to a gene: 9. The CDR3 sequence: CASSPGTSGSRFTDTQYF. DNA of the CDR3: TGTGCCAGCAGCCCGGGGACTAGCGGGAGCAGATTCACAGATACGCAGTATTTT.